The 14 T cell receptor beta chains below come from one sample, sequenced in a study. TCRdb ran MiXCR on the 5' RACE reads and lists one entry per CDR3 protein. There are over 25,000 distinct CDR3 sequences in the sample; roughly 25% occur only once, and 3.7% lies in the top ten. Sequencing used naive CD4+ T cells sorted from a lymph node. Subset specified: naive CD4+ T cells, CD4+CD45RA+CD25-. The receptors derive from a female donor with breast cancer.

The V call is TRBV19, the J call TRBJ1-2, with D perhaps TRBD1 (6 bases). V lost 3 bases to trimming and J lost 8 bases, with 13 bases between them. The CDR3 is made up of 13 amino acids. The germline CDR1 and CDR2 sequences are LNHDA and SQIVND (reference sequence). The CDR3 loop is CASSISRGSGYTF. CDR3 DNA: TGTGCCAGTAGTATCTCCAGGGGTTCGGGCTACACCTTC.

The chain couples TRBV11-3 to TRBJ2-7; the D gene is possibly TRBD2 (5 bases). Trimming took off 2 bases at V and 3 bases at J, with 20 bases between the two ends. Germline lookup yields CDR1 SGHNT and CDR2 YENEEA. This CDR3 is built from 17 residues. In DNA form, the CDR3 reads TGTGCCAGCAGCTTACCCCCGAGGGTGGGAGCCCACTACGAGCAGTACTTC. Translated: CASSLPPRVGAHYEQYF.

By proportion, this clonotype is medium-sized. J is TRBJ2-1 and V is TRBV6-2 or TRBV6-3; no clear D gene. The CDR3 has 16 amino acids. Trimming cost V 5 bases and J 12 bases, with 26 bases left between them. Germline CDR1 and CDR2: MNHEY and SVGEGT. The CDR3: CASSTSGLDSPWGQFF. The CDR3 region has the DNA TGTGCCAGCAGTACTTCCGGCCTTGATTCACCTTGGGGGCAGTTCTTC.

This clonotype has more than one count but fewer than ten. Likely a read error: the CDR3 ends without its conserved phenylalanine or tryptophan. The CDR3 reads CASSLGNSQPQHS. The CDR3 DNA reads as TGTGCCAGCAGTTTAGGGAACAGCCAGCCCCAGCATTCT. The chain couples TRBV12-3 or TRBV12-4 to TRBJ1-5, with unresolved D. The CDR3 has 13 residues. Trimming removed 1 base at V and 7 bases at J, with 8 bases between.

This clonotype turned up a few times. The chain links TRBV28 to TRBJ2-1; D tentatively reads TRBD1 or TRBD2 (5 bases each). This CDR3 has 14 residues. The V gene's germline CDR1 is MDHEN and CDR2 SYDVKM. V was trimmed by 8 bases and J by 4 bases, leaving 15 bases between them. CDR3: CASREGRTYNEQFF. In DNA, the CDR3 is TGTGCCAGCCGCGAGGGACGGACATACAATGAGCAGTTCTTC.

On this clonotype itself: The junction departs from the called germline gene at one end, perhaps through a read error. This chain links TRBV9 with TRBJ2-1; D might be TRBD2 (5 bases). The CDR3 loop spans 15 amino acids. CDR1 is SGDLS, CDR2 YYNGEE, per germline. The CDR3 loop is CASSVGIAPYHEQFF. CDR3 coding DNA: TGTGCCAGCAGCGTAGGGATAGCGCCCTACCATGAGCAGTTCTTC.

V gene TRBV4-1 combines with J gene TRBJ2-7, with D unclear. Germline CDR1 and CDR2: MGHRA and YSYEKL. The V end was cut by 4 bases, the J end by 7 bases, with 17 bases between. The CDR3 is made up of 14 amino acids. The CDR3 reads CASSPRATLGEQYF. The CDR3 DNA reads TGCGCCAGCAGCCCAAGGGCTACTTTAGGGGAGCAGTACTTC.

This clonotype has a handful of counts. The chain uses TRBV20-1 and TRBJ2-1; D might be TRBD1 or TRBD2, each matching 5 bases. CDR3 length equals 13 residues. With 6 bases removed from V and 8 bases from J, the gap between germline ends came to 17 bases. Germline CDR1 reads DFQATT; CDR2 reads SNEGSKA (reference sequence). The CDR3, as DNA: TGCAGTGCCCCCCGGGGCATTGCCGATGAGCAGTTCTTC. This gives the protein CSAPRGIADEQFF.

The chain carries TRBV7-2 and TRBJ2-2, with a possible D match to TRBD1 (6 bases). Trimming took off 7 bases at V and 4 bases at J, with 13 bases between the two ends. CDR1 and CDR2 from the germline V gene are SGHTA and FQGNSA. The CDR3 has 14 amino acids. The CDR3 region is CASNRAVPTGELFF. The CDR3 region has the DNA TGTGCCAGCAACAGGGCAGTACCCACCGGGGAGCTGTTTTTT.

This clonotype was detected ten times or more. The rearrangement uses TRBV7-9 and TRBJ1-2; D possibly corresponds to TRBD1 (6 bases). Germline lookup yields CDR1 SEHNR and CDR2 FQNEAQ (reference sequence). Between the trimmed V and J ends, which lost 3 bases and 5 bases, there was a span of 10 bases. The CDR3 totals 13 residues. CDR3 residues: CASSFGTPYGYTF. CDR3 DNA sequence: TGTGCCAGCAGCTTCGGGACACCTTATGGCTACACCTTC.

This chain links TRBV20-1 with TRBJ2-1; the D is unclear. This CDR3 is 14 amino acids long. V was clipped by 6 bases and J by 6 bases, with 18 bases between them. The germline V gene has CDR1 DFQATT and CDR2 SNEGSKA (reference sequence). In nucleotides, the CDR3 is TGCAGTGCGCTGGAATTGGCCGATTTCAATGAGCAGTTCTTC. Its translation: CSALELADFNEQFF.

The rearrangement uses TRBV2 and TRBJ2-5; 10 bases are shared with TRBD1. Germline loops: CDR1 SNHLY, CDR2 FYNNEI. Germline trimming cut 3 bases from V and 4 bases from J; bases unmatched to any gene: 2. The CDR3 has 14 amino acids. The CDR3 sequence is CASSDDRGRETQYF. CDR3 in DNA: TGTGCCAGCAGTGATGACAGGGGGCGAGAGACCCAGTACTTC. The variable domain in full, with the rest retrieved from reference TRBV2 and TRBJ2-5, is EPEVTQTPSHQVTQMGQEVILRCVPISNHLYFYWYRQILGQKVEFLVSFYNNEISEKSEIFDDQFSVERPDGSNFTLKIRSTKLEDSAMYFCASSDDRGRETQYFGPGTRLLVL.

The chain has TRBV27 and TRBJ2-7, with a possible D match to TRBD2 (6 bases). V was pared by 5 bases and J by 3 bases, with 14 bases between. The length of the CDR3 is 14 residues. From germline, CDR1 is MNHEY and CDR2 SMNVEV (reference sequence). For the CDR3, the DNA is TGTGCCAGCAGTCCGGGACTGAATGTCTACGAGCAGTACTTC. Its protein product is CASSPGLNVYEQYF.

This clonotype was found many times. This rearrangement joins TRBV28 to TRBJ2-3; 11 nucleotides match TRBD1. The CDR3 spans 15 residues. V was pared by 2 bases and J by 6 bases, with 4 bases of the junction left unmatched. Per germline, CDR1 MDHEN and CDR2 SYDVKM. The CDR3: CASSLRTGGSDTQYF. The CDR3 DNA is TGTGCCAGCAGTTTACGGACAGGGGGCTCGGATACGCAGTATTTT. Full variable domain (missing parts from reference TRBV28 and TRBJ2-3): DVKVTQSSRYLVKRTGEKVFLECVQDMDHENMFWYRQDPGLGLRLIYFSYDVKMKEKGDIPEGYSVSREKKERFSLILESASTNQTSMYLCASSLRTGGSDTQYFGPGTRLTVL.